This is a list of T cell receptor beta chains from one sample in a study of vaccination effects on CD4 cells after COVID-19. The antigens for these receptors are not known. Only in-frame clones appear in the TCRdb table, and some are missing; sequencing was by immunoSEQ multiplex PCR. The table lists some 70,000 clones, around 80% of them singletons. The sequenced sample was CD4+ T cells from PBMCs cultured without peptide, obtained after COVID-19 vaccination. Receptors were obtained from a human donor who received a COVID-19 vaccine. Each CDR3 is given with its conserved first and last residue. The order of the fields is V gene, J gene, D gene, clone size, CDR3 protein, CDR3 DNA. D genes are given only for firm matches. Where a row states a size, it is once, few, many or the class of an expanded clone; other rows omit it.

TRBV21-1,TRBJ1-6,NA,NA,CASSKVQGGSYNSPLHF,TGTGCCAGCAGCAAAGTACAGGGAGGCTCCTATAATTCACCCCTCCACTTT
TRBV19,TRBJ1-2,NA,NA,CASTPQGIEGYTF,TGTGCCAGTACCCCACAGGGAATTGAGGGCTACACCTTC
TRBV6-6,TRBJ1-2,NA,NA,CASSYRQEVYGYTF,TGTGCCAGCAGTTACCGACAGGAGGTCTATGGCTACACCTTC
TRBV9,TRBJ2-3,TRBD2,once,CASSPRPGTSGGVTDTQYF,TGTGCCAGCAGCCCCAGACCCGGGACTAGCGGGGGAGTCACAGATACGCAGTATTTT
TRBV19,TRBJ2-3,NA,NA,CASSGPAGADTQYF,TGTGCCAGTAGCGGTCCCGCAGGGGCAGATACGCAGTATTTT
TRBV5-1,TRBJ2-5,TRBD1,NA,CASRYATGAVSQYF,TGCGCCAGCAGATATGCGACAGGGGCAGTGTCCCAGTACTTC
TRBV4-2,TRBJ2-2,TRBD2,NA,CASSQEAQRGVVTGELFF,TGTGCCAGCAGCCAAGAAGCCCAGCGGGGGGTTGTCACCGGGGAGCTGTTTTTT
TRBV5-1,TRBJ1-1,NA,NA,CASSLVGYTEAFF,TGCGCCAGCAGCTTGGTGGGGTACACTGAAGCTTTCTTT
TRBV3-1/TRBV3-2,TRBJ2-5,NA,NA,CASSRVFGGSETQYF,TGTGCCAGCAGCCGTGTTTTCGGGGGATCAGAGACCCAGTACTTC
TRBV19,TRBJ2-3,NA,NA,CASSMLGPTKPQYF,TGTGCCAGTAGTATGCTTGGACCCACCAAACCGCAGTATTTT
TRBV2,TRBJ1-1,TRBD1,NA,CASSATGVNTEAFF,TGTGCCAGCAGTGCCACAGGGGTGAACACTGAAGCTTTCTTT
TRBV5-1,TRBJ2-5,NA,NA,CASSLQGEETQYF,TGCGCCAGCAGCTTGCAAGGGGAGGAGACCCAGTACTTC
TRBV7-9,TRBJ1-1,NA,NA,CASSQQGGTEAFF,TGTGCCAGCAGTCAACAGGGTGGGACTGAAGCTTTCTTT
TRBV6-2/TRBV6-3,TRBJ1-1,NA,few,CASSRDGNTEAFF,TGTGCCAGCAGTAGGGACGGGAACACTGAAGCTTTCTTT
TRBV5-4,TRBJ2-5,TRBD1,NA,CASSQDRVQETQYF,TGTGCCAGCAGCCAGGACAGGGTCCAAGAGACCCAGTACTTC
TRBV7-3,TRBJ1-3,NA,NA,CASSLTTDSGNTIYF,TGTGCCAGCAGCTTAACCACGGACTCTGGAAACACCATATATTTT
TRBV6-6,TRBJ1-5,NA,NA,CASSVNSNQPQHF,TGTGCCAGCAGTGTTAATAGCAATCAGCCCCAGCATTTT
TRBV7-9,TRBJ1-2,NA,NA,CASNLGGDGRDGYTF,TGTGCCAGCAACCTAGGGGGGGATGGACGGGATGGCTACACCTTC
TRBV5-8,TRBJ2-3,TRBD1,NA,CASSFATGSTDTQYF,TGTGCCAGCAGCTTTGCGACAGGGAGCACAGATACGCAGTATTTT
TRBV6-5,TRBJ1-1,NA,NA,CAHREGGDRTEAFF,TGTGCTCACCGGGAGGGGGGTGATCGGACTGAAGCTTTCTTT
TRBV7-8,TRBJ2-2,TRBD2,NA,CASSILAGNTGELFF,TGTGCCAGCAGCATTCTAGCGGGGAACACCGGGGAGCTGTTTTTT
TRBV14,TRBJ1-4,NA,NA,CASSRYRSPGEKLFF,TGTGCCAGCAGCCGATACAGGTCCCCCGGTGAAAAACTGTTTTTT
TRBV9,TRBJ1-2,TRBD1,NA,CASSTSGQGPSFYGYTF,TGTGCCAGCAGCACCTCGGGACAGGGACCGTCATTTTATGGCTACACCTTC
TRBV6-4,TRBJ2-4,NA,NA,CASIGQKLAKNIQYF,TGTGCCAGCATCGGACAGAAACTAGCCAAAAACATTCAGTACTTC
TRBV9,TRBJ2-2,NA,once,CASSVRGTDTGELFF,TGTGCCAGCAGCGTGAGGGGGACGGACACCGGGGAGCTGTTTTTT
TRBV28,TRBJ2-5,NA,once,CASNSQGILETQYF,TGTGCCAGCAACTCACAGGGCATTTTAGAGACCCAGTACTTC
TRBV19,TRBJ2-4,NA,NA,CASRGNGEAKNIQYF,TGTGCCAGTAGAGGGAACGGGGAGGCCAAAAACATTCAGTACTTC
TRBV7-8,TRBJ1-2,NA,few,CASSLWTEDGYTF,TGTGCCAGCAGCTTATGGACCGAAGATGGCTACACCTTC
TRBV4-2,TRBJ2-3,TRBD2,NA,CASSQDLAGLARVDTQYF,TGTGCCAGCAGCCAAGATCTTGCGGGACTAGCCAGGGTAGATACGCAGTATTTT
TRBV6-5,TRBJ1-4,TRBD1,NA,CATYGTGENEKLFF,TGTGCCACGTACGGGACAGGGGAGAATGAAAAACTGTTTTTT
TRBV24-1,TRBJ2-5,NA,NA,CATSDPQETQYF,TGTGCCACCAGTGACCCTCAAGAGACCCAGTACTTC
TRBV5-1,TRBJ2-5,TRBD1,NA,CASSLERTGGQDF,TGCGCCAGCAGCTTGGAGAGAACAGGGGGCCAAGACTTC
TRBV2,TRBJ1-4,NA,once,CASREGGNEKLFF,TGTGCCAGCCGGGAGGGGGGGAATGAAAAACTGTTTTTT
TRBV28,TRBJ1-1,TRBD1,NA,CASSSGDRYLSEAFF,TGTGCCAGCAGTTCAGGGGACAGGTATTTGTCTGAAGCTTTCTTT
TRBV24-1,TRBJ1-5,NA,once,CATSATGPNQPQHF,TGTGCCACCAGTGCTACAGGTCCCAATCAGCCCCAGCATTTT
TRBV4-2,TRBJ2-3,NA,few,CASSQGTGLRTDTQYF,TGTGCCAGCAGCCAAGGAACGGGCCTTCGCACAGATACGCAGTATTTT
TRBV7-2,TRBJ2-5,TRBD2,NA,CASRDRTSGGPKETQYF,TGTGCCAGCAGAGATAGGACTAGCGGGGGCCCAAAAGAGACCCAGTACTTC
TRBV6-5,TRBJ2-2,TRBD2,NA,CASSYRLAGPGELFF,TGTGCCAGCAGTTATCGACTAGCGGGGCCCGGGGAGCTGTTTTTT
TRBV24-1,TRBJ1-4,NA,NA,CATRLINGPPGSKDEKLFF,TGTGCCACCAGGCTGATAAACGGGCCTCCCGGATCGAAGGATGAAAAACTGTTTTTT